Below, 14 T cell receptor beta chains from the same sample are listed, as sequenced in a study of blood T cell repertoires in COVID-19. The method was immunoSEQ multiplex PCR; TCRdb's version includes in-frame clones alone and lacks a portion of them. In the table there are about 200,000 clones, roughly 83% of which are singletons. Sequenced: PBMCs or T cells enriched from blood (not recorded which). The receptor source for this set is a man aged 35-49 years with acute COVID-19.

The chain combines TRBV30 with TRBJ1-4; D is unclear. V was pared by 0 bases and J by 2 bases, with 7 bases between. The CDR3 runs 14 residues. Germline CDR1 is GTSNPN and CDR2 is SVGIG (reference sequence). CDR3 nucleotides: TGTGCCTGGAGTGTAGGAGGCACTAATGAAAAACTGTTTTTT. Protein sequence: CAWSVGGTNEKLFF.

The chain carries TRBV19 and TRBJ1-5; unclear D gene. The germline V gene has CDR1 LNHDA and CDR2 SQIVND (reference sequence). There are 13 residues in the CDR3. Deletions cut 3 bases from V and 5 bases from J, with 8 bases between. The CDR3 nucleotides read TGTGCCAGTAGTATGAGGGTTGATCAGCCCCAGCATTTT. This translates into CASSMRVDQPQHF.

The chain is built from TRBV9 and TRBJ2-5; D may be TRBD1 (5 bases). The CDR3 length is 14 residues. The germline V gene encodes CDR1 SGDLS and CDR2 YYNGEE. V lost 0 bases to trimming and J lost 1 base, with 7 bases between them. CDR3 coding DNA: TGTGCCAGCAGCGTAGAACAGGCCCAAGAGACCCAGTACTTC. This translates into CASSVEQAQETQYF.

The chain recombines TRBV9 with TRBJ2-1, with 8 nucleotides matching TRBD1. CDR3 size: 15 residues. CDR1 is SGDLS, CDR2 YYNGEE, per germline. With 4 bases clipped from V and 1 base from J, the junction kept 4 bases outside the gene matches. The CDR3 sequence: CASSPRTGSYNEQFF. CDR3 DNA sequence: TGTGCCAGCAGCCCTCGGACAGGGTCCTACAATGAGCAGTTCTTC. The full variable domain, rest sourced from reference TRBV9 and TRBJ2-1, is DSGVTQTPKHLITATGQRVTLRCSPRSGDLSVYWYQQSLDQGLQFLIQYYNGEERAKGNILERFSAQQFPDLHSELNLSSLELGDSALYFCASSPRTGSYNEQFFGPGTRLTVL.

This sequence joins TRBV7-3 and TRBJ1-3, with a tentative D call TRBD1 (6 bases). The ends were cut back, 5 bases at V and 4 bases at J, with 15 bases in the middle. Per germline, CDR1 SGHTA and CDR2 FQGTGA. This CDR3 is built from 15 residues. CDR3 protein: CASSPTGGPGNTIYF. The CDR3 DNA follows: TGTGCCAGCAGCCCAACGGGGGGGCCAGGAAACACCATATATTTT.

The V gene is TRBV5-1, the J gene TRBJ2-1, with 9 bases identical to TRBD2. V gave up 7 bases and J gave up 4 bases; unmatched junction bases: 3. Per the germline V gene, CDR1 is SGHRS and CDR2 is YFSETQ. The length of the CDR3 is 13 residues. CDR3 sequence reads: CASGTSSYNEQFF. The CDR3 DNA is TGCGCCAGCGGGACTAGCTCTTACAATGAGCAGTTCTTC.

The chain couples TRBV2 to TRBJ2-3; 7 nucleotides match TRBD2. J gave up 11 bases and V 1 base, and 3 bases lay outside the gene matches. The CDR3 length is 12 residues. From germline, CDR1 is SNHLY and CDR2 FYNNEI. The CDR3 coding sequence is TGTGCCAGCAGTGAAGACCGCGGGGGGCAGTATTTT. Amino acid sequence: CASSEDRGGQYF.

This clone has only a few counts. V is TRBV30 and J is TRBJ2-1; TRBD2 matches at 13 bases. CDR1 and CDR2 from the germline V gene are GTSNPN and SVGIG (reference sequence). J gave up 10 bases and V 2 bases, and 5 bases lay outside the gene matches. The CDR3 is made up of 14 amino acids. The CDR3 DNA is TGTGCCTGGAGTCCCGGACTAGCGGGAGCCGAGCAGTTCTTC. Translating gives CAWSPGLAGAEQFF.

The V and J genes are TRBV11-2 and TRBJ1-1; 7 nucleotides agree with TRBD1. The germline V gene has CDR1 SGHAT and CDR2 FQNNGV. The CDR3 covers 13 residues. The V gene end was trimmed by 4 bases and the J gene end by 5 bases; junction bases not matched to a gene: 4. The CDR3 region is CASSYYRGTEAFF. CDR3 DNA sequence: TGTGCCAGCAGCTATTACAGGGGAACTGAAGCTTTCTTT.

The chain employs TRBV5-4 and TRBJ2-2, with 9 bases matching TRBD2. This CDR3 spans 15 amino acids. Germline-derived CDR1 and CDR2 are SGHNT and YYREEE (reference sequence). V was pared by 4 bases and J by 3 bases, with 4 bases of the junction left unmatched. The CDR3 nucleotides read TGTGCCAGCAGCAAGGGACTAGCAGACACCGGGGAGCTGTTTTTT. This translates into CASSKGLADTGELFF.

The chain uses TRBV5-1 and TRBJ2-5; TRBD2 aligns across 7 bases. The CDR3 is made up of 15 amino acids. Germline-derived CDR1 and CDR2 are SGHRS and YFSETQ. V was pared by 1 base and J by 0 bases, with 3 bases of the junction left unmatched. The CDR3 protein is CASSLPSGNQETQYF. The DNA of the CDR3 is TGCGCCAGCAGCTTGCCTAGCGGAAACCAAGAGACCCAGTACTTC. The full variable domain, in which reference TRBV5-1 and TRBJ2-5 provide the parts outside the CDR3, is KAGVTQTPRYLIKTRGQQVTLSCSPISGHRSVSWYQQTPGQGLQFLFEYFSETQRNKGNFPGRFSGRQFSNSRSEMNVSTLELGDSALYLCASSLPSGNQETQYFGPGTRLLVL.

The chain uses TRBV4-1 and TRBJ2-7; 11 bases map to TRBD2. The V gene's germline CDR1 is MGHRA and CDR2 YSYEKL. This CDR3 contains 16 residues. The junction had 7 bases not matched to a gene; V was cut back by 1 base and J by 5 bases. CDR3 sequence: CASSQVTSGSPHEQYF. CDR3 DNA: TGCGCCAGCAGCCAAGTTACTAGCGGGAGTCCCCACGAGCAGTACTTC.

V usage is TRBV19 and J usage is TRBJ1-1, with a possible D match to TRBD1 (6 bases). The CDR3 spans 14 residues. Deletions cut 4 bases from V and 1 base from J, with 10 bases between. Germline CDR1 and CDR2: LNHDA and SQIVND (reference sequence). The CDR3 sequence: CASSTRTANTEAFF. CDR3 coding DNA: TGTGCCAGTAGTACGAGGACAGCGAACACTGAAGCTTTCTTT. Variable domain in full (rest from reference TRBV19 and TRBJ1-1): DGGITQSPKYLFRKEGQNVTLSCEQNLNHDAMYWYRQDPGQGLRLIYYSQIVNDFQKGDIAEGYSVSREKKESFPLTVTSAQKNPTAFYLCASSTRTANTEAFFGQGTRLTVV.

This rearrangement joins TRBV28 to TRBJ2-3; D might be TRBD1 (6 bases). Germline CDR1 MDHEN, CDR2 SYDVKM. Trimming cost V 5 bases and J 3 bases, with 15 bases left between them. The CDR3 spans 15 residues. The CDR3 nucleotides are TGTGCCAGCAGTGGCACCAGGGGTATAACAGATACGCAGTATTTT. Translated: CASSGTRGITDTQYF.